The next 25 T cell receptor beta chains were all read from a single sample in a study of T cell repertoires in cytomegalovirus infection. Their antigen targets remain unknown. From the reads, TCRdb called clonotypes with MiXCR, one entry per CDR3 protein. Of around 69,000 distinct CDR3 sequences listed, approximately 22% are singletons. The sample in question was CD8+ T cells from cultured PBMCs, obtained from culture after CMV antigen stimulation. The receptor set was obtained from a human donor in good health (CMV status not recorded). Some clones in this sample may be carry-over from other donors' samples.

Regarding this clonotype: At one end, the junction sequence differs from germline, possibly due to a read error. V usage is TRBV27 and J usage is TRBJ2-7, with a weak D call TRBD1 (6 bases). This CDR3 has 14 amino acids. The germline V gene encodes CDR1 MNHEY and CDR2 SMNVEV (reference sequence). CDR3 in amino acids: CANSLRTDYYEQYF. CDR3 nucleotides: TGTGCCAACAGTTTGAGGACAGACTACTACGAGCAGTACTTC.

This clonotype was seen a few times. The genes are TRBV7-9 and TRBJ2-7, with TRBD2 identical over 9 bases. CDR3 size: 14 residues. CDR1 is SEHNR and CDR2 is FQNEAQ in the germline V gene (reference sequence). Trimming at V came to 5 bases and at J to 6 bases, leaving 8 bases not matched to a gene. The chain's CDR3 is CASSLELAGVEQYF. In DNA, the CDR3 is TGTGCCAGCAGCCTTGAGTTAGCGGGGGTCGAGCAGTACTTC.

This clonotype has more than one count but fewer than ten. The rearrangement joins TRBV6-1 to TRBJ1-2; TRBD1 matches 9 bases. V lost 5 bases to trimming and J lost 8 bases; unmatched junction nucleotides: 18. Per germline, CDR1 MNHNS and CDR2 SASEGT. This CDR3 contains 17 residues. The CDR3 DNA follows: TGTGCCAGCAGTCCGGAGAGAATTAACAGGGGGCCCTTGGGCTACACCTTC. Translation gives CASSPERINRGPLGYTF.

The chain joins TRBV14 to TRBJ1-2; 8 bases are a match to TRBD1. This CDR3 is 16 amino acids long. Germline lookup yields CDR1 SGHDN and CDR2 FVKESK. Germline trimming cut 5 bases from V and 4 bases from J; bases unmatched to any gene: 12. This CDR3 is CASSSDRGSLIYGYTF. The DNA of the CDR3 is TGTGCCAGCAGCTCCGACAGGGGTTCTTTGATCTATGGCTACACCTTC.

This chain links TRBV5-1 with TRBJ1-1; 8 nucleotides line up with TRBD1. The CDR3 consists of 16 residues. Trimming removed 6 bases from V and 1 base from J; junction bases left unmatched: 11. Germline-derived CDR1 and CDR2 are SGHRS and YFSETQ. The CDR3 loop reads CASTLGRQGTNTEAFF. CDR3 bases: TGCGCCAGCACCTTAGGGAGACAGGGGACGAACACTGAAGCTTTCTTT. Full variable domain (remainder filled in from reference TRBV5-1 and TRBJ1-1): KAGVTQTPRYLIKTRGQQVTLSCSPISGHRSVSWYQQTPGQGLQFLFEYFSETQRNKGNFPGRFSGRQFSNSRSEMNVSTLELGDSALYLCASTLGRQGTNTEAFFGQGTRLTVV.

The genes are TRBV20-1 and TRBJ2-7, with D possibly TRBD1 on 6 matching bases. The V end was cut by 4 bases, the J end by 7 bases, with 23 bases between. Germline values: CDR1 DFQATT, CDR2 SNEGSKA (reference sequence). There are 15 residues in the CDR3. The chain's CDR3 is CSAIRTLQGWGEQYF. The CDR3 DNA reads TGCAGTGCTATCCGAACTCTACAGGGTTGGGGAGAGCAGTACTTC.

The chain uses TRBV25-1 and TRBJ1-3, with D perhaps matching TRBD1 (5 bases). The CDR3 covers 15 residues. Germline V gene data show CDR1 as MGHDK and CDR2 as SYGVNS. V was clipped by 0 bases and J by 1 base, with 7 bases between them. The CDR3 DNA sequence: TGTGCCAGCAGTGAATATGGGGGGTCTGGAAACACCATATATTTT. Translated: CASSEYGGSGNTIYF.

The chain recombines TRBV7-2 with TRBJ1-2, with TRBD1 matching 7 bases. The germline V gene encodes CDR1 SGHTA and CDR2 FQGNSA. Losses at the gene ends were 1 base for V and 4 bases for J; bases not matched to a gene: 6. The CDR3 is made up of 15 amino acids. The CDR3, as DNA: TGTGCCAGCAGCTTAGGGGGCGGGACAGTCTATGGCTACACCTTC. Amino acids: CASSLGGGTVYGYTF.

This clonotype was counted a few times. The rearrangement uses TRBV28 and TRBJ2-7; maybe TRBD1 (5 bases). The CDR3 extends over 13 amino acids. Trimming removed 5 bases at V and 3 bases at J, with 11 bases between. Germline V gene lookup returns CDR1 MDHEN and CDR2 SYDVKM. The CDR3 sequence: CASSLQGNYEQYF. The CDR3 DNA reads as TGTGCCAGCAGTCTCCAGGGAAACTACGAGCAGTACTTC.

The rearrangement uses TRBV12-3 or TRBV12-4 and TRBJ2-5; D gene unclear. The CDR3 has 12 residues. V lost 6 bases, J lost 1 base, and 6 bases lay in between. The CDR3 DNA sequence: TGTGCCAGCAGCTGGGGCCAAGAGACCCAGTACTTC. Translated, it gives CASSWGQETQYF.

This clonotype was picked up a small number of times. This chain uses TRBV6-2 or TRBV6-3 with TRBJ2-7; 8 nucleotides line up with TRBD1. The junction had 6 bases not matched to a gene; V was cut back by 7 bases and J by 1 base. CDR3 length: 14 amino acids. Germline V gene lookup returns CDR1 MNHEY and CDR2 SVGEGT. CDR3 residues: CASMGQVFSYEQYF. The DNA for the CDR3 is TGTGCCAGCATGGGACAGGTTTTTTCCTACGAGCAGTACTTC.

This clonotype was detected a few times. The chain recombines TRBV6-2 or TRBV6-3 with TRBJ2-1; 8 nucleotides match TRBD1. Germline CDR1 reads MNHEY; CDR2 reads SVGEGT. J gave up 9 bases and V 6 bases, and 13 bases lay outside the gene matches. CDR3 length equals 15 residues. CDR3 region: CASRRDQGARGEQFF. The CDR3 DNA is TGTGCCAGCAGGCGCGACCAGGGGGCCCGGGGTGAGCAGTTCTTC.

This clonotype came up a few times. V and J are TRBV20-1 and TRBJ2-7, with TRBD2 matching 7 bases. With V trimmed by 6 bases and J by 0 bases, 5 bases remained unmatched. This CDR3 comprises 13 residues. The germline gives CDR1 DFQATT, CDR2 SNEGSKA (reference sequence). For the CDR3, the DNA is TGCAGTGCCCCCGGGACTAACTCCTACGAGCAGTACTTC. It is translated as CSAPGTNSYEQYF.

This clonotype appeared a few times. The chain carries TRBV12-3 or TRBV12-4 and TRBJ1-3; D is undetermined. This CDR3 has 14 amino acids. V lost 7 bases and J lost 4, with 14 bases in between. The CDR3 DNA reads as TGTGCCAGCACCTCGTTGGGTACGGGAAACACCATATATTTT. Amino acids: CASTSLGTGNTIYF.

V gene TRBV5-6 combines with J gene TRBJ2-7; D is undetermined. The germline CDR1 and CDR2 sequences are SGHDT and YYEEEE. The CDR3 runs to 14 residues. The germline V and J ends were trimmed by 2 bases and 2 bases, with 11 bases remaining between them. This chain's CDR3 is CASSFSMETYEQYF. DNA of the CDR3: TGTGCCAGCAGCTTCTCCATGGAAACCTACGAGCAGTACTTC. Supplemented by reference TRBV5-6 and TRBJ2-7, the full variable domain reads DAGVTQSPTHLIKTRGQQVTLRCSPKSGHDTVSWYQQALGQGPQFIFQYYEEEERQRGNFPDRFSGHQFPNYSSELNVNALLLGDSALYLCASSFSMETYEQYFGPGTRLTVT.

This clonotype has a handful of counts. V is TRBV12-3 or TRBV12-4 and J is TRBJ2-1; 10 bases match TRBD2. With V trimmed by 6 bases and J by 3 bases, 5 bases remained unmatched. The CDR3 is 15 amino acids. DNA for the CDR3: TGTGCCAGCAGCACACTAGCGGGGCTCTACAATGAGCAGTTCTTC. As protein: CASSTLAGLYNEQFF.

In this sample, this clonotype turned up a few times. J is TRBJ2-7 and V is TRBV4-1; D remains ambiguous. The V gene lost 3 bases and the J gene lost 7 bases, with 13 bases spanning the gap. Germline CDR1 is MGHRA and CDR2 is YSYEKL. CDR3 length equals 13 residues. The CDR3 sequence is CASSQQDGWEQYF. DNA of the CDR3: TGCGCCAGCAGCCAGCAGGACGGGTGGGAGCAGTACTTC.

The genes are TRBV12-3 or TRBV12-4 and TRBJ2-3, with TRBD2 as a possible D gene (6 bases). CDR3 length: 16 amino acids. V lost 7 bases and J 2 bases, leaving 19 bases between the germline ends. This CDR3 is CASTPQAGRLTDTQYF. The CDR3 DNA is TGTGCCAGCACCCCCCAAGCCGGGAGACTCACAGATACGCAGTATTTT.

The gene calls are TRBV5-4 and TRBJ2-7, with 9 bases identical to TRBD1. Germline CDR1 reads SGHNT; CDR2 reads YYREEE (reference sequence). The CDR3 covers 15 residues. V shed 4 bases and J 2 bases; nucleotides not matched to a gene: 7. The CDR3 spells CASSGTGSIPYEQYF. In nucleotides, the CDR3 is TGTGCCAGCAGCGGGACAGGGAGCATCCCCTACGAGCAGTACTTC.

This clonotype has a single count. The gene calls are TRBV12-3 or TRBV12-4 and TRBJ2-3; tentatively, D is TRBD2 (7 bases). V was pared by 11 bases and J by 4 bases, with 19 bases between. CDR3 length equals 14 residues. The CDR3 reads CAVRGGGASDTQYF. As DNA, the CDR3 is TGTGCCGTAAGGGGGGGGGGCGCGTCAGATACGCAGTATTTT.

The chain uses TRBV6-6 and TRBJ2-1, with D maybe TRBD1 (5 bases). V was clipped by 2 bases and J by 8 bases, with 10 bases between them. Germline V gene sequence: CDR1 MNHNY, CDR2 SVGAGI (reference sequence). The CDR3 is 13 residues long. CDR3 nucleotides: TGTGCCAGCAGTTACCAGGGTATCGATGAGCAGTTCTTC. Encoded protein: CASSYQGIDEQFF.

The chain joins TRBV12-3 or TRBV12-4 to TRBJ1-2; 7 bases map to TRBD1. This CDR3 region has 14 residues. The V segment lost 3 bases and the J segment 0 bases; nucleotides outside the gene matches: 1. The CDR3 reads CASSFGTANYGYTF. In nucleotides, the CDR3 is TGTGCCAGCAGTTTTGGGACAGCTAACTATGGCTACACCTTC.

The chain joins TRBV25-1 to TRBJ1-1; no reliable D call. CDR3 length equals 12 residues. The V end was cut by 6 bases, the J end by 5 bases, with 10 bases between. Germline V gene lookup returns CDR1 MGHDK and CDR2 SYGVNS. Written as DNA, the CDR3 is TGTGCCAGCAGCTTGACGGGGACTGAAGCTTTCTTT. Protein product: CASSLTGTEAFF. The entire variable domain, with the rest obtained from reference TRBV25-1 and TRBJ1-1, is as follows: EADIYQTPRYLVIGTGKKITLECSQTMGHDKMYWYQQDPGMELHLIHYSYGVNSTEKGDLSSESTVSRIRTEHFPLTLESARPSHTSQYLCASSLTGTEAFFGQGTRLTVV.

This clonotype was detected many times. As DNA, the CDR3 is TGCAGCGTTCAGGTCTTGGAGGTGGAGGACTATGGCTACACCTTC. Amino acid sequence: CSVQVLEVEDYGYTF. This chain joins TRBV29-1 and TRBJ1-2; D ambiguous. The V end was cut by 5 bases, the J end by 3 bases, with 19 bases between. This CDR3 is built from 15 residues. Germline assignment: CDR1 SQVTM and CDR2 ANQGSEA. The full variable domain, completed using reference TRBV29-1 and TRBJ1-2, is SAVISQKPSRDICQRGTSLTIQCQVDSQVTMMFWYRQQPGQSLTLIATANQGSEATYESGFVIDKFPISRPNLTFSTLTVSNMSPEDSSIYLCSVQVLEVEDYGYTFGSGTRLTVV.

The chain couples TRBV6-2 or TRBV6-3 to TRBJ2-7, with TRBD1 identical over 10 bases. V lost 0 bases and J lost 3; bases outside the gene matches: 8. This CDR3 is built from 17 residues. Germline V gene data show CDR1 as MNHEY and CDR2 as SVGEGT. The CDR3 DNA is TGTGCCAGCAGTTACTCCACACGACAGGGGGCGAGCTACGAGCAGTACTTC. Amino acid sequence: CASSYSTRQGASYEQYF.